This T cell receptor (beta chain) was identified during a study of CD8 T cells in ankylosing spondylitis. Study observations and caveats: A motif of 7 to 9 highly homologous TCR beta variants was seen as apparently characteristic of ankylosing spondylitis blood.

Quantitative molecular-barcoded 5'-RACE generated the TCR beta libraries. TCRdb reprocessed the 5' RACE reads with MiXCR, giving one entry per CDR3 protein. The sample comprises 300,000 to 350,000 distinct CDR3 sequences, approximately 15% of which are singletons, and about 1.1% rests with the top ten. In its sample, this clonotype was seen a few times. As yet, its antigen is unknown. CDR3 length: 15 residues. CDR1 and CDR2 (germline): SEHNR, FQNEAQ (reference sequence). After removal of 4 bases from V and 0 bases from J, the junction contained 4 bases not matched to a gene. The sequencing sample was made of blood, either unsorted or a sorted T cell fraction (not recorded which). This receptor was identified in a male donor with ankylosing spondylitis or in good health (not recorded which). The chain is built from TRBV7-9 and TRBJ2-7, with 9 bases lining up with TRBD2. CDR3 sequence (DNA): TGTGCCAGCAGCTCGACTAGCGGAATCTCCTACGAGCAGTACTTC. It specifies CASSSTSGISYEQYF.